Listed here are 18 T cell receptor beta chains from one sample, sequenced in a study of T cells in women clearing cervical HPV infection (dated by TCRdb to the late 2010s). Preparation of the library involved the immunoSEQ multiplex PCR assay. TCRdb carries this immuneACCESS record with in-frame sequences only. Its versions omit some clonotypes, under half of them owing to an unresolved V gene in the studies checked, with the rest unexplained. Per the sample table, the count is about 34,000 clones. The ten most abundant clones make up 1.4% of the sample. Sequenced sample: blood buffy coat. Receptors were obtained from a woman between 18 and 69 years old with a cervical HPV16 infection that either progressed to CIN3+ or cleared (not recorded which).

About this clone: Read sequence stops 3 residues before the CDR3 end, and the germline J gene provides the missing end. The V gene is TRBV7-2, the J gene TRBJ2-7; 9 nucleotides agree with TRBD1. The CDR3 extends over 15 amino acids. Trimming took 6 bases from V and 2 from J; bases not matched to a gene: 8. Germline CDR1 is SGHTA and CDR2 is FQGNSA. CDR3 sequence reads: CASSKDRGVTYEQYF. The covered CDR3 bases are TGTGCCAGCAGTAAGGACAGGGGCGTTACCTACGAG.

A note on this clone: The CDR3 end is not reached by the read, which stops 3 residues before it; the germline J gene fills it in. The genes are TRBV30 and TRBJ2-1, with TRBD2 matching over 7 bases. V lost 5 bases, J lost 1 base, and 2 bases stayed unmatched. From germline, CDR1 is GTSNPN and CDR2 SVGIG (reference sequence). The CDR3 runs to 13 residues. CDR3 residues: CAWRTSSYNEQFF. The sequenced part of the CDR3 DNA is TGTGCCTGGCGGACTAGTTCCTACAATGAG.

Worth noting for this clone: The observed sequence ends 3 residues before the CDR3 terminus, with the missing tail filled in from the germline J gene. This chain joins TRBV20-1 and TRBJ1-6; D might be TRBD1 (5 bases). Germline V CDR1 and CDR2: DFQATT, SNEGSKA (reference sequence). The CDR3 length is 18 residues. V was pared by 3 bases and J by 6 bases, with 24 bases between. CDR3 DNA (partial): TGCAGTGCTAGGAACCGGGCTTCGGGGGGTTGGGGTAATTCACCC. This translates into CSARNRASGGWGNSP. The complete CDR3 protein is CSARNRASGGWGNSPLHF.

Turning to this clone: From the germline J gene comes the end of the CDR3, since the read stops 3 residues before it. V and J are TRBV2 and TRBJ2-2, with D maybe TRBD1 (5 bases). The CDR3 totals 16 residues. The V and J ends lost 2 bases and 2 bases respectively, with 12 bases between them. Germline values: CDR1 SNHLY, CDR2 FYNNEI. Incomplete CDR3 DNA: TGTGCCAGCAGTGAACAGGGCGTAGAAAACACCGGGGAG. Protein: CASSEQGVENTGE. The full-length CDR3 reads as CASSEQGVENTGELFF.

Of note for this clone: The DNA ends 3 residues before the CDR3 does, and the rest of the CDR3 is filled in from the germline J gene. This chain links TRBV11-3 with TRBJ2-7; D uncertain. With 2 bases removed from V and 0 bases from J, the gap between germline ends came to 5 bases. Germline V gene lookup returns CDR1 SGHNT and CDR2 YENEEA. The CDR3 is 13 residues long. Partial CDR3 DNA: TGTGCCAGCAGCTTAACCAGCTCCTACGAG. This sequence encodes CASSLTSSYE. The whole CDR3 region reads CASSLTSSYEQYF.

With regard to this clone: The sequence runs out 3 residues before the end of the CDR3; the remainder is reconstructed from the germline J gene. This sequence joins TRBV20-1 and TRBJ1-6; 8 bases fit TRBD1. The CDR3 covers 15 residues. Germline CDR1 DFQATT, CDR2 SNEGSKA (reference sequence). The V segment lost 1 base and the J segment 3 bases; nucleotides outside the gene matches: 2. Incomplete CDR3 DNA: TGCAGTGCTAGAGCGACAGGGGTCTATAATTCACCC. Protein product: CSARATGVYNSP. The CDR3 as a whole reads CSARATGVYNSPLHF.

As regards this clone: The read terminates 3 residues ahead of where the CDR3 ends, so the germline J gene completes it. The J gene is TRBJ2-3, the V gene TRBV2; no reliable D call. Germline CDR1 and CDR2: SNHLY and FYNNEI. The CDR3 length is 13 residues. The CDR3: CASSVLLQETQYF. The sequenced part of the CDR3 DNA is TGTGCCAGCAGTGTATTACTGCAAGAGACG. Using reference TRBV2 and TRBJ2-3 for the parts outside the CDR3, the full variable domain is EPEVTQTPSHQVTQMGQEVILRCVPISNHLYFYWYRQILGQKVEFLVSFYNNEISEKSEIFDDQFSVERPDGSNFTLKIRSTKLEDSAMYFCASSVLLQETQYFGPGTRLTVL.

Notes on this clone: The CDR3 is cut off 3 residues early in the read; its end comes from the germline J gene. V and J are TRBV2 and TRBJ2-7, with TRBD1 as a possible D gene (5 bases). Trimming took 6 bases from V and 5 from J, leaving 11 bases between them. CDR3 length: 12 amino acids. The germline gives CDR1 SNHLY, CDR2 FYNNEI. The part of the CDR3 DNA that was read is TGTGCCAGCAGATTTCAGGGAAACGAG. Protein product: CASRFQGNE. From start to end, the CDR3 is CASRFQGNEQYF.

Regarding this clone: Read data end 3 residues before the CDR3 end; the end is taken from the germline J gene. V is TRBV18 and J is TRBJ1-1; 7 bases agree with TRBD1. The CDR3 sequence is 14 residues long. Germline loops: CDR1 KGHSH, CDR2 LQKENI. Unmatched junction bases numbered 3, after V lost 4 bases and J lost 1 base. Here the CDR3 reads CASSRTGWNTEAFF. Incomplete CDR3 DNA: TGTGCCAGCTCACGGACAGGATGGAACACTGAA.

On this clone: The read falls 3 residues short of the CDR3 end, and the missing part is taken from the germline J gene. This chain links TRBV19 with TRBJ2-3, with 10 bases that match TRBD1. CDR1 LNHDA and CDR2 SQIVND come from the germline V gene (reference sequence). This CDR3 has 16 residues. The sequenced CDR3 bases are TGTGCCAGTAGAGGGGGACAGGGGCTTGGTCATCAGCCG. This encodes CASRGGQGLGHQP. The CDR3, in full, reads CASRGGQGLGHQPQYF.

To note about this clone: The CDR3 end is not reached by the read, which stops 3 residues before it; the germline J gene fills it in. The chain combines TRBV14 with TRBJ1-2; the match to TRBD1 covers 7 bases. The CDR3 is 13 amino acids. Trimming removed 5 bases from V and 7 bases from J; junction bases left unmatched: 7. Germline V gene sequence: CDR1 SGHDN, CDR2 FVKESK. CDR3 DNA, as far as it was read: TGTGCCAGCAGCAGAGACAGGGTCGGTGGC. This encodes CASSRDRVGG. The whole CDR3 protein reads CASSRDRVGGYTF.

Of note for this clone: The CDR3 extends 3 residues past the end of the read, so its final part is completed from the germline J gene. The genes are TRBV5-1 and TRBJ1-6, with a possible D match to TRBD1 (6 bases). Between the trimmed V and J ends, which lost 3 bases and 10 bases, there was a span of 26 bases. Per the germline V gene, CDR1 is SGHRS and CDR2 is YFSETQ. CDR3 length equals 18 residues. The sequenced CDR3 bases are TGCGCCAGCAGCTACGGGGGGATAGGAGTGGGGGCACTGTCACCC. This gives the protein CASSYGGIGVGALSP. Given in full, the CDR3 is CASSYGGIGVGALSPLHF.

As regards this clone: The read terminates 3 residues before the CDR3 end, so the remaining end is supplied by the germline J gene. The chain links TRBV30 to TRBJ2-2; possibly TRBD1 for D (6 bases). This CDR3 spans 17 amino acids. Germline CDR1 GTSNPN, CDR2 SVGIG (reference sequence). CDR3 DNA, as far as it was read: TGTGCCTGGAGTACCCGTTGGGGGCACCGCGGAGGTGAAAAG. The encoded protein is CAWSTRWGHRGGEK. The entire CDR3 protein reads CAWSTRWGHRGGEKLFF. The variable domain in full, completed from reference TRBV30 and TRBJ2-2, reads SQTIHQWPATLVQPVGSPLSLECTVEGTSNPNLYWYRQAAGRGLQLLFYSVGIGQISSEVPQNLSASRPQDRQFILSSKKLLLSDSGFYLCAWSTRWGHRGGEKLFFGEGSRLTVL.

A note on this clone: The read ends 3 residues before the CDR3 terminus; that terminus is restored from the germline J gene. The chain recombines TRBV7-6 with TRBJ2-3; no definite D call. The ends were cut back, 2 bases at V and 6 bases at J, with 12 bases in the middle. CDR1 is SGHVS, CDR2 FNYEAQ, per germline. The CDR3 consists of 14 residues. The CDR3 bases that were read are TGTGCCAGCAGCTTACCACGAGAGAGGGATACG. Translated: CASSLPRERDT. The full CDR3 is CASSLPRERDTQYF.

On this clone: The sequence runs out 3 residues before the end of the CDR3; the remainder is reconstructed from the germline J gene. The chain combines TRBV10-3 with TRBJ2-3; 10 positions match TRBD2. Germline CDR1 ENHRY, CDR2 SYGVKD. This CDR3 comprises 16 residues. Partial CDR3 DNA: TGTGCCATCAGTGAGGGCAGCGGGGGGGCCTTAAAGACG. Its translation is CAISEGSGGALKT. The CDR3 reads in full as CAISEGSGGALKTQYF.

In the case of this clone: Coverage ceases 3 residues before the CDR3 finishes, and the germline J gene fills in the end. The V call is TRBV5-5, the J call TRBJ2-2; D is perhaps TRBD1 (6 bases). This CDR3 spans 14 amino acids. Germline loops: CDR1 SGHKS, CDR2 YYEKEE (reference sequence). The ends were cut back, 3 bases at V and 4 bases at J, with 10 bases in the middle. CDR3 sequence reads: CASSSNRVTGELFF. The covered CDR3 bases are TGTGCCAGCAGCTCGAACAGGGTCACCGGGGAG.

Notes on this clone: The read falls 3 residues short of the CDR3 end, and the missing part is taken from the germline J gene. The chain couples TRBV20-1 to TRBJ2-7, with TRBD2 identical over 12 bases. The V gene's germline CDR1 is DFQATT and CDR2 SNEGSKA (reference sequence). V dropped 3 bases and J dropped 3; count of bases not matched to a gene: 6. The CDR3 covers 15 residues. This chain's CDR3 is CSARERLAGVYEQYF. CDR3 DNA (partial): TGCAGTGCTAGGGAAAGACTAGCGGGAGTCTACGAG.

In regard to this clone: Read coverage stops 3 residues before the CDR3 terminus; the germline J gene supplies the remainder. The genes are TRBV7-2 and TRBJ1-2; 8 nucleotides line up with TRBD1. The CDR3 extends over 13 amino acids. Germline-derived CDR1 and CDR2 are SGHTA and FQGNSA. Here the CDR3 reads CASSPDRGDDYTF. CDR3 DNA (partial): TGTGCCAGCAGCCCCGACAGGGGAGACGAC. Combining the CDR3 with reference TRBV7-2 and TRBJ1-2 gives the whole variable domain GAGVSQSPSNKVTEKGKDVELRCDPISGHTALYWYRQSLGQGLEFLIYFQGNSAPDKSGLPSDRFSAERTGGSVSTLTIQRTQQEDSAVYLCASSPDRGDDYTFGSGTRLTVV.